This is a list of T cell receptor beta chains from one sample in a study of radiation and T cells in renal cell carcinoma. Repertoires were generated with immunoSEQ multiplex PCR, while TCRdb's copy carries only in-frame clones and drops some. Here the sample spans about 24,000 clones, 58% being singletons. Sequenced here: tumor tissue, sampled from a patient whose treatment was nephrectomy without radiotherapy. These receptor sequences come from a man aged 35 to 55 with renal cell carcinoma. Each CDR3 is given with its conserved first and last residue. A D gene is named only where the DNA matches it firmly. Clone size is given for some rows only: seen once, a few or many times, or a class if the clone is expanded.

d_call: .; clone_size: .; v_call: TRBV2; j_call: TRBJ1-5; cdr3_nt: TGTGCCACCCGACAGAATAGCAATCAGCCCCAGCATTTT; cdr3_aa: CATRQNSNQPQHF
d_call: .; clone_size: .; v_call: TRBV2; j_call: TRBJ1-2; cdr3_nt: TGTGCCAGCAGTCCCGACATCGGCGGCTACACCTTC; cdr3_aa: CASSPDIGGYTF
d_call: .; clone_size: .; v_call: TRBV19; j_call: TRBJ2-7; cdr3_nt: TGTGCCAGTAGTGGTCGGGGCCCTTACGAGCAGTACTTC; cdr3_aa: CASSGRGPYEQYF
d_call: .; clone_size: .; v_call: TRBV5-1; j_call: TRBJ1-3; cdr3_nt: TGCGCCAGCAGCTTGACAGGCCCTTTCTCTGGAAACACCATATATTTT; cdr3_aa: CASSLTGPFSGNTIYF
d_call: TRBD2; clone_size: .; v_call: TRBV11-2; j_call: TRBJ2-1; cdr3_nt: TGTGCCAGCAGCTTAGATCCACTAGCGGCCTCCTACAATGAGCAGTTCTTC; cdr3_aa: CASSLDPLAASYNEQFF
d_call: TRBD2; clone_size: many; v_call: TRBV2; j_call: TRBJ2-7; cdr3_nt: TGTGCCAGCAGCTTTTCGGGACTAGCGGGCTACGAGCAGTACTTC; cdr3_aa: CASSFSGLAGYEQYF
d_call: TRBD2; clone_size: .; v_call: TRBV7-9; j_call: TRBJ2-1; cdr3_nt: TGTGCCAGCAGCTTAACGAGCGGGAACAATGAGCAGTTCTTC; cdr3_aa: CASSLTSGNNEQFF
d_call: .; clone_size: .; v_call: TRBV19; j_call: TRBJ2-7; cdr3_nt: TGTGCCAGTAGTATTGCGGGCAGGGGTACCTACGAGCAGTACTTC; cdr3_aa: CASSIAGRGTYEQYF
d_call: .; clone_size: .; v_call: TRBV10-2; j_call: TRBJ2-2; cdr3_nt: TGCGCCAGCAGTGGACAAGGGATCACCGGGGAGCTGTTTTTT; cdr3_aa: CASSGQGITGELFF
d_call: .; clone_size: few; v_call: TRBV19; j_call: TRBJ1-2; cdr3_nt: TGTGCCAGTAGGGAGCCGGGATTGAACTATGGCTACACCTTC; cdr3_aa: CASREPGLNYGYTF
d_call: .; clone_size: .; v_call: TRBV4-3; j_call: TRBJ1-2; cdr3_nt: TGCGCCAGCAGCCAAGCCAGGGCCTATGGCTACACCTTC; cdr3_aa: CASSQARAYGYTF
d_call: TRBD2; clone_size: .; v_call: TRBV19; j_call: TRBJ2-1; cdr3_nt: TGTGCCAGTAGTAGTGGACTAGCGGGAGCCCCTCGGGAGCAGTTCTTC; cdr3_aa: CASSSGLAGAPREQFF
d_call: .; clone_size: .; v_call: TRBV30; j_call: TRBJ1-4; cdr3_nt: TGTGCCTGGAGCCCAGGCCATGGCTCTAATGAAAAACTGTTTTTT; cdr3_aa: CAWSPGHGSNEKLFF
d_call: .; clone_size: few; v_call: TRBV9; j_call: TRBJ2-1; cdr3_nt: TGTGCCAGCAGCGTAGAAAGTGGGAGCATCAGGAATGAGCAGTTCTTC; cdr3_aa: CASSVESGSIRNEQFF
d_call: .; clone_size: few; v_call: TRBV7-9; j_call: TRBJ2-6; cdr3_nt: TGTGCCAGCAACGCGAACTCTGGGGCCAACGTCCTGACTTTC; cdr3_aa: CASNANSGANVLTF
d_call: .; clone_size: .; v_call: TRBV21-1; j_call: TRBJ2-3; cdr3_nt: TGTGCCAGCAGCAAAGCACTACAGGGAGCAGATACGCAGTATTTT; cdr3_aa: CASSKALQGADTQYF
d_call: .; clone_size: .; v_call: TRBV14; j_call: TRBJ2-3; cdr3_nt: TGTGCCAGCAGCCTCCGGTCATCCGATACGCAGTATTTT; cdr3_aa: CASSLRSSDTQYF
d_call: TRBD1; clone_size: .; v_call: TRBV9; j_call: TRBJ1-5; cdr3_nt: TGTGCCAGCAGCGTATCAGGGGGCGCGAATCAGCCCCAGCATTTT; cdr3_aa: CASSVSGGANQPQHF
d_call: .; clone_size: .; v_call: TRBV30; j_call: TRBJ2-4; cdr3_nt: TGTGCCTGGAGTTACGGATCGGGGCGAGCCATTCAGTACTTC; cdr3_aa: CAWSYGSGRAIQYF
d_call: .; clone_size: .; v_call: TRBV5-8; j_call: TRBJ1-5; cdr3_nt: TGTGCCAGCAGCTTCCTAATGGGGGGCGATCAGCCCCAGCATTTT; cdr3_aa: CASSFLMGGDQPQHF
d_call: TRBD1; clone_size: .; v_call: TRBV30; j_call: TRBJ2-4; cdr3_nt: TGTGCCTGGAGCGGACAGGGACGACCCAAAAACATTCAGTACTTC; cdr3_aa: CAWSGQGRPKNIQYF
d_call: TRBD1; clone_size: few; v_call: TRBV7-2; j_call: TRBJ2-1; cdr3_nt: TGTGCCAGCAGCCTCCACAGGGGGCAGGGTGAGCAGTTCTTC; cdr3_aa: CASSLHRGQGEQFF
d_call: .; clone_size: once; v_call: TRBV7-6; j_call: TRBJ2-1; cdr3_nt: TGTGCCAGCAGCCCACTTGGGCTGCCCCTTGAGGAGCAGTTCTTC; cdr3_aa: CASSPLGLPLEEQFF
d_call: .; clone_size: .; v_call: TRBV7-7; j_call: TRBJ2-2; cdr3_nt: TGTGCTAGCAGCCCGGATCTCGTCGTGAACACCGGGGAGCTGTTTTTT; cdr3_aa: CASSPDLVVNTGELFF
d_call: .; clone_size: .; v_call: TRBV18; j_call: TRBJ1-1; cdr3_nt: TGTGCCAGCTCACCACGTTCCGACATTCTTGGTAGCAACACTGAAGCTTTCTTT; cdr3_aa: CASSPRSDILGSNTEAFF
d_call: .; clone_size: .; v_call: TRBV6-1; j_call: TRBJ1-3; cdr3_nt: TGTGCCAGCAGGACAGGAGACTCTGGAAACACCATATATTTT; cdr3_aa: CASRTGDSGNTIYF
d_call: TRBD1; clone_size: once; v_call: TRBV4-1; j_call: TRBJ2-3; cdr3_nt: TGCGCCAGCAGCCAAGCCCAGGGGGCGATCGCAGATACGCAGTATTTT; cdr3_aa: CASSQAQGAIADTQYF
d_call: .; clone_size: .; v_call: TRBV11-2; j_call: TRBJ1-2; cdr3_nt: TGTGCCAGCAGCTTAGGGTCAGGGAGGTCCTATGGCTACACCTTC; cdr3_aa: CASSLGSGRSYGYTF
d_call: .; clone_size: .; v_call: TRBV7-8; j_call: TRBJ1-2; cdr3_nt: TGTGCCAGCAGCTCACAGGGCTATGGCTACACCTTC; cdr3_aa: CASSSQGYGYTF
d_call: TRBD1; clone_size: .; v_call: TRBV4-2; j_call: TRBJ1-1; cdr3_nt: TGTGCCAGCAGCCCCCGGGACAGGGGCTACGCTTTCTTT; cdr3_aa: CASSPRDRGYAFF
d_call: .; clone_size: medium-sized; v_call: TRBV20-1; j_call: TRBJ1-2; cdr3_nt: TGCAGTGCCCTAGAAAACTATGGCTACACCTTC; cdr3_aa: CSALENYGYTF
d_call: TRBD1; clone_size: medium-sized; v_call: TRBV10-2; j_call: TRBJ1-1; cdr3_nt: TGCGCCAGCAGCGCTGGACAGGGGGGCATCTACACTGAAGCTTTCTTT; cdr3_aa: CASSAGQGGIYTEAFF
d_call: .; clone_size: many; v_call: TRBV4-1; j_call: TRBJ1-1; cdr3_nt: TGCGCCAGCAGCCATCCGCTTAACACTGAAGCTTTCTTT; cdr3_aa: CASSHPLNTEAFF
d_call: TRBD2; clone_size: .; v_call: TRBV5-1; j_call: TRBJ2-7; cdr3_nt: TGCGCCAGCAGCCTTAGCGGGAGTCTTAGCGAGCAGTACTTC; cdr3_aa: CASSLSGSLSEQYF
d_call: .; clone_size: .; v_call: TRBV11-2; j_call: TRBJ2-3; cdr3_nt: TGTGCCAGCAGCTTAGTCACAGATACGCAGTATTTT; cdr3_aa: CASSLVTDTQYF
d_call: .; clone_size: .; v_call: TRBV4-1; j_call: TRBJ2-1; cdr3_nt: TGCGCCAGCAGCCAAGACGGGGCAGGGTGGCACCGTGAGCAGTTCTTC; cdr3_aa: CASSQDGAGWHREQFF
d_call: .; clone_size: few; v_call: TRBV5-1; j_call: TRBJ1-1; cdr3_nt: TGCGCCAGCAGCTTGGCCGTTGGAGTTGGGACTGAAGCTTTCTTT; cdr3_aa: CASSLAVGVGTEAFF
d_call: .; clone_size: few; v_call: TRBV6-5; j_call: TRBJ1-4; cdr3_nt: TGTGCCAGCAGTCGATCCCCAACTAATGAAAAACTGTTTTTT; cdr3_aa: CASSRSPTNEKLFF
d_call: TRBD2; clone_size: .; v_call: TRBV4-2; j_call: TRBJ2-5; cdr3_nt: TGTGCCAGCAGCCAGGAACTTAGCGGGAGGGCAACCCAGTACTTC; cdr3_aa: CASSQELSGRATQYF
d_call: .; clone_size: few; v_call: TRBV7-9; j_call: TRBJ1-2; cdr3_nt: TGTGCCAGCAGCTTCGGGACGGATGGCTACACCTTC; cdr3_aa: CASSFGTDGYTF